A selection of T cell receptor beta chains follows, all from one sample in a study of OX40 agonist ivuxolimab in advanced cancers. The table came from immunoSEQ multiplex PCR; TCRdb's copy has only in-frame clones and leaves some out. The sample consists of tens of thousands of clones, roughly 88% of them appearing once. The sample consisted of CD4+ or CD8+ T cells sorted from blood, taken in a trial of the OX40 agonist ivuxolimab. These receptors originate from an adult with an advanced solid tumor such as melanoma, head and neck, liver or kidney cancer. Each CDR3 is given with its conserved first and last residue. D genes are given only for firm matches. The size field is filled for only some rows; it gives once, few, many or a size class.

clone_size,d_call,j_call,v_call,cdr3_nt,cdr3_aa
once,NA,TRBJ2-2,TRBV25-1,TGTGCCAGCAGTGACCCCGGTCGGGACACCGGGGAGCTGTTTTTT,CASSDPGRDTGELFF
NA,NA,TRBJ1-2,TRBV30,TGTGCCTGGAGTGCCGTTGGATGGTTCGGCTACACCTTC,CAWSAVGWFGYTF
NA,TRBD2,TRBJ2-3,TRBV19,TGTGCCAGTAGTCTAAGCGGGGGGGCCTTAGATACGCAGTATTTT,CASSLSGGALDTQYF
once,NA,TRBJ1-4,TRBV5-6,TGTGCCAGCAAACCCGGTCCGGGGGCAGAAGAAAAACTGTTTTTT,CASKPGPGAEEKLFF
NA,TRBD2,TRBJ2-5,TRBV7-2,TGTGCCAGCAGCTTGCCCTCTAGCGGGGCCAGGACCCAGTACTTC,CASSLPSSGARTQYF
NA,NA,TRBJ1-5,TRBV2,TGTGCCAGCAGTGGGAATGTCGGACAAAATCAGCCCCAGCATTTT,CASSGNVGQNQPQHF
NA,TRBD2,TRBJ2-7,TRBV7-2,TGTGCCAGCAGCTTACGGGGGGGCCTTTCCGAGCAGTACTTC,CASSLRGGLSEQYF
once,TRBD2,TRBJ2-7,TRBV6-5,TGTGCCAGCAGACTTCGGGGGGGCCTGGACGAGCAGTACTTC,CASRLRGGLDEQYF
NA,TRBD2,TRBJ2-7,TRBV5-4,TGTGCCAGCAGCCGACTAGCGGACAACTACGAGCAGTACTTC,CASSRLADNYEQYF
NA,TRBD1,TRBJ1-2,TRBV7-9,TGTGCCAGCAGCCCAGAGACAGGGGGCCGTAGCTACACCTTC,CASSPETGGRSYTF